A selection of T cell receptor beta chains follows, all from one sample in a study of siplizumab effects on memory and regulatory T cells. The repertoire was sequenced with immunoSEQ multiplex PCR; TCRdb's copy has only in-frame clones and lacks some. The sample carries roughly 68,000 clones, around 96% recorded once. Sample: naive CD8+ T cells sorted from blood. Every receptor here comes from a human donor in good health. Each CDR3 is given with its conserved first and last residue.

V	J	CDR3
TRBV10-2	TRBJ2-1	CATGPEQFF
TRBV19	TRBJ1-1	CASSDTGVTEAFF
TRBV19	TRBJ2-3	CASSIGITDTQYF
TRBV9	TRBJ2-2	CASSAASGVNTGELFF
TRBV13	TRBJ2-1	CASTTLGLAGGGSYNEQFF
TRBV6-6	TRBJ2-5	CASRRGYETQYF
TRBV19	TRBJ2-7	CASSFWLAGEGEQYF
TRBV27	TRBJ2-5	CASSLGWPQETQYF
TRBV7-6	TRBJ2-1	CASRPGTGDDEQFF
TRBV18	TRBJ2-2	CASSLDSNGELFF
TRBV30	TRBJ2-6	CAWNPGANVLTF
TRBV6-5	TRBJ1-2	CASGEDRVDGYTF
TRBV27	TRBJ2-5	CASSLLGGQETQYF
TRBV7-9	TRBJ2-7	CASSGDMSYEQYF
TRBV6-5	TRBJ2-7	CASTEGSEQYF
TRBV7-3	TRBJ2-3	CASSSIGGGTDTQYF
TRBV4-3	TRBJ1-1	CASSQTGAGEAFF
TRBV14	TRBJ1-1	CASTVLGVNTEAFF
TRBV11-2	TRBJ2-7	CASSQLPPEYYEQYF
TRBV28	TRBJ1-1	CASGPSVSRELFPEAFF
TRBV6-6	TRBJ2-7	CASSYGPTYEQYF
TRBV5-1	TRBJ2-7	CASSLGAAMGAGYEQYF
TRBV7-9	TRBJ2-1	CASSLLAGGVWDNEQFF
TRBV5-1	TRBJ1-2	CASSWDLNYGYTF
TRBV27	TRBJ1-5	CASSSLGNSNQPQHF
TRBV10-1	TRBJ1-3	CASSESTFGTGAFANTIYF
TRBV6-5	TRBJ1-2	CASSPPWGTNYGYTF
TRBV10-3	TRBJ2-3	CAISESLAGGYSTDTQYF
TRBV19	TRBJ2-2	CASSFPFGELFF
TRBV2	TRBJ1-5	CASTEPGDQPQHF
TRBV7-9	TRBJ2-5	CASSAGGLETQYF
TRBV9	TRBJ2-3	CASSGITGGEDTQYF
TRBV20-1	TRBJ2-1	CSAREDNEQFF
TRBV19	TRBJ1-1	CATRTGLNTEAFF
TRBV19	TRBJ2-1	CASKISSSYNEQFF
TRBV19	TRBJ2-7	CASSGRWQAVPYEQYF
TRBV27	TRBJ1-3	CASSPGPVVSGNTIYF
TRBV5-6	TRBJ1-1	CASSFGDGNTEAFF
TRBV7-7	TRBJ2-3	CASSSGTDSTDTQYF
TRBV9	TRBJ1-5	CASLRWWGRQPQHF
TRBV28	TRBJ1-1	CASSQDSFEAFF
TRBV4-2	TRBJ1-5	CASSSRDPEQPQHF
TRBV9	TRBJ2-5	CASSATGPQETQYF
TRBV27	TRBJ2-3	CASSTIFRDTQYF
TRBV7-9	TRBJ1-1	CASSFAGQGKIETEAFF
TRBV4-1	TRBJ1-5	CASSQESGVYQPQHF
TRBV11-3	TRBJ2-5	CASSLGAGGDETQYF
TRBV6-6	TRBJ2-5	CASSYGTLQETQYF
TRBV5-7	TRBJ2-5	CASREKIRNRIRQETQYF
TRBV19	TRBJ1-2	CASSSTGGGIGGYTF
TRBV5-6	TRBJ1-6	CASSEIVGTGEGSPLHF
TRBV28	TRBJ1-1	CASSPTGWGSFF
TRBV27	TRBJ1-1	CASSLDRVTEAFF
TRBV4-1	TRBJ1-3	CASSQGRGEGDPPVF
TRBV30	TRBJ1-2	CAWSVGYRVNYGYTF